The rows below give T cell receptor beta chains drawn from one sample of a study of T-cell reconstitution after alpha-beta-depleted transplantation in children. Each CDR3 protein gets one entry after TCRdb re-called the PCR reads with MiXCR. This sample has around 270,000 distinct CDR3 sequences, with over 7% found just once. The sample here was peripheral blood, taken 360 days after TCRalphabeta/CD19-depleted stem cell transplant. The receptors here all came from a female patient aged 2-9 years who had a stem cell transplant for Fanconi anemia, so the T cells may come from the graft donor. Each CDR3 is given with its conserved first and last residue. D genes are given only for firm matches. Clone size is given for some rows only: seen once, a few or many times, or a class if the clone is expanded.

>TRBD2|TRBJ2-7|TRBV28|many
CASSLKREGRYEQYF
TGTGCCAGCAGTTTAAAGCGGGAGGGCCGATACGAGCAGTACTTC
>-|TRBJ2-7|TRBV5-1|many
CASRFGSYEQYF
TGCGCCAGCAGGTTTGGTTCCTACGAGCAGTACTTC
>TRBD2|TRBJ2-3|TRBV28|few
CASSLNPQAGTTDTQYF
TGTGCCAGCAGTTTAAATCCCCAAGCGGGAACCACAGATACGCAGTATTTT
>-|TRBJ2-3|TRBV21-1|-
CASSKWDRPRDTQYF
TGTGCCAGCAGCAAGTGGGACCGACCGCGGGATACGCAGTATTTT
>-|TRBJ1-5|TRBV4-2|-
CASSLEGGSNQPQHF
TGTGCCAGCAGCCTTGAAGGGGGAAGCAATCAGCCCCAGCATTTT
>-|TRBJ1-4|TRBV19|-
CASSIEFQPDEKLFF
TGTGCCAGTAGTATAGAGTTCCAGCCAGATGAAAAACTGTTTTTT
>TRBD1|TRBJ1-1|TRBV6-1|-
CASSADSGGSGGAFF
TGTGCCAGCAGTGCAGATTCAGGGGGCTCAGGGGGAGCTTTCTTT
>-|TRBJ2-3|TRBV15|many
CATSPGGDTQYF
TGTGCCACCAGCCCGGGCGGGGATACGCAGTATTTT
>-|TRBJ1-4|TRBV19|-
CASSRQGPNEKLFF
TGTGCCAGTAGTCGCCAGGGACCTAATGAAAAACTGTTTTTT
>-|TRBJ2-3|TRBV2|many
CASRQGTDTQYF
TGTGCCAGCAGGCAGGGAACAGATACGCAGTATTTT
>-|TRBJ2-1|TRBV10-2|-
CASSDPSGSSYNEQFF
TGCGCCAGCAGTGACCCGAGCGGAAGCTCCTACAATGAGCAGTTCTTC
>-|TRBJ2-5|TRBV9|-
CASSVGVRPETQYF
TGTGCCAGCAGCGTAGGGGTAAGACCAGAGACCCAGTACTTC
>TRBD2|TRBJ2-3|TRBV9|many
CASSVVPGGPTDTQYF
TGTGCCAGCAGCGTAGTCCCGGGAGGGCCTACAGATACGCAGTATTTT
>-|TRBJ1-1|TRBV29-1|many
CSVEDRGGGRTEAFF
TGCAGCGTTGAAGACAGGGGAGGAGGGAGGACTGAAGCTTTCTTT
>TRBD2|TRBJ2-4|TRBV6-1|many
CASTRRTSGGVKNIQYF
TGTGCCAGCACTCGTCGGACTAGCGGGGGAGTAAAAAACATTCAGTACTTC
>-|TRBJ1-1|TRBV7-2|many
CASSLKEAVTEAFF
TGTGCCAGCAGCTTAAAGGAGGCAGTCACTGAAGCTTTCTTT
>-|TRBJ2-3|TRBV7-2|few
CASSLGGPMDTQYF
TGTGCCAGCAGCTTAGGGGGGCCCATGGATACGCAGTATTTT
>TRBD1|TRBJ2-7|TRBV6-5|-
CASSYDRQGAYEQYF
TGTGCCAGCAGTTACGACCGACAGGGGGCCTACGAGCAGTACTTC
>-|TRBJ1-2|TRBV5-1|few
CASSLALRGDYGYTF
TGCGCCAGCAGCTTGGCTCTGAGGGGAGACTATGGCTACACCTTC
>TRBD2|TRBJ2-2|TRBV20-1|many
CSARVPGRALRELFF
TGCAGTGCTAGAGTCCCCGGGAGGGCCCTCCGGGAGCTGTTTTTT
>-|TRBJ2-1|TRBV11-2|many
CASNYAHKNEQFF
TGTGCCAGCAACTACGCCCACAAGAATGAGCAGTTCTTC
>TRBD2|TRBJ2-5|TRBV18|-
CASSAGGPETQYF
TGTGCCAGCTCAGCGGGGGGGCCGGAGACCCAGTACTTC
>-|TRBJ2-3|TRBV20-1|many
CSARVFATDTQYF
TGCAGTGCTAGAGTTTTCGCCACAGATACGCAGTATTTT
>TRBD2|TRBJ2-5|TRBV7-6|few
CASSLATSGVETQYF
TGTGCCAGCAGCTTAGCGACTAGCGGGGTGGAGACCCAGTACTTC
>-|TRBJ2-3|TRBV28|-
CAMSLRHLPGGTDTQYF
TGTGCCATGAGCCTCCGGCACCTGCCTGGTGGCACAGATACGCAGTATTTT
>-|TRBJ2-7|TRBV2|many
CASSVGRRYLYEQYF
TGTGCCAGCAGTGTCGGTCGGAGGTATCTCTACGAGCAGTACTTC
>TRBD1|TRBJ1-1|TRBV7-9|few
CASSLSDRAMWRGAFF
TGTGCCAGCAGCTTATCCGACAGGGCGATGTGGAGAGGAGCTTTCTTT
>TRBD2|TRBJ2-1|TRBV15|many
CATSRDHRDRWTSGGSNEQFF
TGTGCCACCAGCAGAGATCACCGGGACAGGTGGACTAGCGGGGGGAGTAATGAGCAGTTCTTC
>-|TRBJ1-1|TRBV25-1|many
CASSDPRVGDTEAFF
TGTGCCAGCAGTGACCCCCGAGTTGGGGACACTGAAGCTTTCTTT
>TRBD1|TRBJ1-1|TRBV20-1|many
CSALGQGNTEAFF
TGCAGTGCCCTGGGACAGGGGAACACTGAAGCTTTCTTT
>TRBD1|TRBJ2-7|TRBV28|few
CASSLLGGQGANEQYF
TGTGCCAGCAGTTTACTGGGGGGACAGGGGGCCAACGAGCAGTACTTC
>-|TRBJ2-5|TRBV7-2|few
CASSFWRAQGTQYF
TGTGCCAGCAGCTTTTGGCGGGCGCAAGGGACCCAGTACTTC
>TRBD2|TRBJ2-1|TRBV11-2|-
CASRISGRAPYNEQFF
TGTGCCAGCAGGATTAGCGGGAGGGCTCCCTACAATGAGCAGTTCTTC
>-|TRBJ2-1|TRBV4-1|few
CASSQESVYNEQFF
TGCGCCAGCAGCCAAGAGTCCGTGTACAATGAGCAGTTCTTC
>-|TRBJ1-1|TRBV6-5|many
CASSEGGIAFF
TGTGCCAGCAGTGAGGGGGGGATCGCTTTCTTT
>-|TRBJ1-1|TRBV7-9|few
CASSLFDRKMEAFF
TGTGCCAGCAGCTTATTTGACAGAAAAATGGAAGCTTTCTTT
>TRBD1|TRBJ2-5|TRBV28|-
CASSLRTGVLETQYF
TGTGCCAGCAGTTTGCGGACAGGGGTTTTAGAGACCCAGTACTTC
>TRBD2|TRBJ2-1|TRBV5-1|many
CASSFSGGAVTMHEQFF
TGCGCCAGCAGCTTTAGCGGGGGGGCAGTTACAATGCATGAGCAGTTCTTC
>TRBD1|TRBJ2-3|TRBV6-4|many
CASSETGGADTQYF
TGTGCCAGCAGTGAGACAGGGGGTGCAGATACGCAGTATTTT
>-|TRBJ2-5|TRBV7-7|many
CASSLGYQAAQETQYF
TGTGCTAGCAGCTTAGGTTATCAGGCCGCCCAAGAGACCCAGTACTTC
>-|TRBJ2-3|TRBV18|few
CASSPQRPSTDTQYF
TGTGCCAGCTCACCCCAACGTCCAAGCACAGATACGCAGTATTTT
>-|TRBJ1-4|TRBV4-3|few
CASSQVPSRRGATNEKLFF
TGCGCCAGCAGCCAAGTACCCTCCAGGAGGGGTGCAACTAATGAAAAACTGTTTTTT
>TRBD2|TRBJ2-1|TRBV7-8|many
CASSWPWASGSVWYNEQFF
TGTGCCAGCAGCTGGCCGTGGGCTAGCGGGAGTGTTTGGTACAATGAGCAGTTCTTC
>-|TRBJ2-5|TRBV11-2|many
CASSLGVRRQETQYF
TGTGCCAGCAGCTTAGGAGTGAGGAGGCAAGAGACCCAGTACTTC
>-|TRBJ1-1|TRBV5-1|few
CASSFDLVEAFF
TGCGCCAGCAGCTTTGACCTCGTTGAAGCTTTCTTT
>-|TRBJ1-1|TRBV7-2|many
CASSPRISTEAFF
TGTGCCAGCAGCCCCCGGATTTCAACTGAAGCTTTCTTT
>-|TRBJ2-1|TRBV11-1|-
CASRSLLGTSALSSYNEQFF
TGTGCCAGCAGATCACTCCTCGGGACGTCTGCCTTGAGCTCCTACAATGAGCAGTTCTTC
>-|TRBJ1-5|TRBV28|-
CASSLSQGIGSNQPQHF
TGTGCCAGCAGTTTAAGTCAGGGGATAGGGAGCAATCAGCCCCAGCATTTT
>-|TRBJ1-1|TRBV7-9|-
CASSAPVGWDTEAFF
TGTGCCAGCAGCGCGCCTGTTGGGTGGGACACTGAAGCTTTCTTT
>TRBD2|TRBJ2-5|TRBV20-1|many
CSANPRAGVETQYF
TGCAGTGCTAACCCCAGAGCGGGGGTAGAGACCCAGTACTTC
>-|TRBJ1-3|TRBV4-3|few
CASSQGVGNTIYF
TGCGCCAGCAGCCAGGGTGTCGGAAACACCATATATTTT
>-|TRBJ1-5|TRBV6-2/TRBV6-3|many
CASSFFSQPQHF
TGTGCCAGCAGCTTCTTCAGTCAGCCCCAGCATTTT
>TRBD2|TRBJ2-3|TRBV20-1|few
CSAGDYITDTQYF
TGCAGTGCTGGGGACTACATCACAGATACGCAGTATTTT
>-|TRBJ2-7|TRBV27|-
CASSGDHYEQYF
TGTGCCAGCTCCGGGGATCACTACGAGCAGTACTTC
>-|TRBJ2-7|TRBV20-1|many
CSRGSSYEQYF
TGCAGTCGCGGAAGCTCCTACGAGCAGTACTTC
>TRBD1|TRBJ1-5|TRBV6-2/TRBV6-3|many
CASRGQGDQPQHF
TGTGCCAGCAGGGGACAGGGGGATCAGCCCCAGCATTTT
>-|TRBJ2-3|TRBV4-2|many
CASSQGLEADTQYF
TGTGCCAGCAGCCAAGGACTAGAGGCAGATACGCAGTATTTT
>TRBD1|TRBJ2-3|TRBV9|many
CASSARGWGTDTQYF
TGTGCCAGCAGCGCCAGGGGGTGGGGCACAGATACGCAGTATTTT
>TRBD1|TRBJ1-6|TRBV6-2/TRBV6-3|few
CASSSMSRGESPLHF
TGTGCCAGCAGCTCGATGTCCAGGGGGGAGTCACCCCTCCACTTT